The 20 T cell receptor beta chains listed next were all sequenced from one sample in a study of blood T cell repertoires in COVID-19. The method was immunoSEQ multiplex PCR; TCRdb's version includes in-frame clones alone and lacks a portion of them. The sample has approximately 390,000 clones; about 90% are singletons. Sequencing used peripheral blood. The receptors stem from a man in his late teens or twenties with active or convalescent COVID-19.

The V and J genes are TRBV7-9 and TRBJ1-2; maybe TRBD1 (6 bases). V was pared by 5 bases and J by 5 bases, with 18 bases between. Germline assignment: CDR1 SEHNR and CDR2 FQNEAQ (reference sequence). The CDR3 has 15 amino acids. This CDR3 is CASSPEQGPRYGYTF. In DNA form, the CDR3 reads TGTGCCAGCAGCCCGGAACAGGGTCCTAGATATGGCTACACCTTC.

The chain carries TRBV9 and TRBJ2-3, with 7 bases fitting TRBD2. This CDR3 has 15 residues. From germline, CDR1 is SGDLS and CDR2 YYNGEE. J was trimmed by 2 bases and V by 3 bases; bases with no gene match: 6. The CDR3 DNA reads TGTGCCAGCAGCGCCGGGACTACCCCCACAGATACGCAGTATTTT. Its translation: CASSAGTTPTDTQYF. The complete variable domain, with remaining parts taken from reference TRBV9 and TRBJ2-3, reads DSGVTQTPKHLITATGQRVTLRCSPRSGDLSVYWYQQSLDQGLQFLIQYYNGEERAKGNILERFSAQQFPDLHSELNLSSLELGDSALYFCASSAGTTPTDTQYFGPGTRLTVL.

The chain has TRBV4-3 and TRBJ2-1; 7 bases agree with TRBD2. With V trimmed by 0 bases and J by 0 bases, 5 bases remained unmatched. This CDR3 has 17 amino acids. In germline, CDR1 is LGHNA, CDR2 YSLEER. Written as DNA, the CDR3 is TGCGCCAGCAGCCAAGACCCGGGGGAGGGCTCCTACAATGAGCAGTTCTTC. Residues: CASSQDPGEGSYNEQFF.

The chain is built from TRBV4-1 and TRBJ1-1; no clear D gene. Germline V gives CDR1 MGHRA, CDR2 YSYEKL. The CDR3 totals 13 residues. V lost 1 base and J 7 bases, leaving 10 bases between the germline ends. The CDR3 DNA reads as TGCGCCAGCAGCCAAGGATTGGAGGATGAAGCTTTCTTT. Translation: CASSQGLEDEAFF.

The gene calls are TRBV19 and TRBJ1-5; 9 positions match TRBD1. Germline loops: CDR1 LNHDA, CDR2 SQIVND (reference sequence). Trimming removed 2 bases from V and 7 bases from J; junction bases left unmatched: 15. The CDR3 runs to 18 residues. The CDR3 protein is CASSITSDRGLWGQPQHF. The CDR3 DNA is TGTGCCAGTAGTATAACCTCCGACAGGGGGTTATGGGGGCAGCCCCAGCATTTT.

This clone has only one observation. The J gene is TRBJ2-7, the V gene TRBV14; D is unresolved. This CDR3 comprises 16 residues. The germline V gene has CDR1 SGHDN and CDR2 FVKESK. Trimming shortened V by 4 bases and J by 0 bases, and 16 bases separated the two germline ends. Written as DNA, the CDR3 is TGTGCCAGCAGCCGACCTCCAGACACAACCTCCTACGAGCAGTACTTC. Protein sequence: CASSRPPDTTSYEQYF.

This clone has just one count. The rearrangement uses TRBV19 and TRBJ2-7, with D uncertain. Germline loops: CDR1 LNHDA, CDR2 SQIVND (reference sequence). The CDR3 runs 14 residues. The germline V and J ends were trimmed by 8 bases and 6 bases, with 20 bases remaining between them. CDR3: CASCTRHRLSEQYF. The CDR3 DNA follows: TGTGCCAGTTGTACCCGCCACCGGTTATCCGAGCAGTACTTC.

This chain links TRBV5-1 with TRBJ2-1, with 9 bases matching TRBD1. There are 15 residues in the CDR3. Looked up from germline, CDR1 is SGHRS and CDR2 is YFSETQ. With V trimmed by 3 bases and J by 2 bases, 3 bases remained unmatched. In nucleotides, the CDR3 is TGCGCCAGCAGCTCCGGGACAGGGCCCTACAATGAGCAGTTCTTC. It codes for CASSSGTGPYNEQFF.

In nucleotides, the CDR3 is TGTGCCAGCAGGGCAGGGAAGTTGAACGGGGAGCTGTTTTTT. Its protein product is CASRAGKLNGELFF. The chain recombines TRBV6-5 with TRBJ2-2, with a weak D call TRBD1 (5 bases). This CDR3 has 14 amino acids. Trimming left V 6 bases short and J 7 bases short, with 15 bases between. The germline gives CDR1 MNHEY, CDR2 SVGAGI.

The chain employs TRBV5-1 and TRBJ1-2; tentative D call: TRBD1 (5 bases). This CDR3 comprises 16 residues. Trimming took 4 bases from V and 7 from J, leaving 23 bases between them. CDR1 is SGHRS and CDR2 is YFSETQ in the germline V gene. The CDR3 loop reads CASSKGAGLYEGGYTF. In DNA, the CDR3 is TGCGCCAGCAGCAAAGGGGCGGGACTTTACGAAGGTGGCTACACCTTC.

CDR3 sequence: CASSGKGGGAVGSYNEQFF. In nucleotides, the CDR3 is TGTGCCAGCAGCGGCAAGGGCGGGGGGGCAGTAGGCTCCTACAATGAGCAGTTCTTC. The chain employs TRBV9 and TRBJ2-1; TRBD2 agrees at 9 bases. There are 19 residues in the CDR3. Germline CDR1 and CDR2: SGDLS and YYNGEE. Losses at the gene ends were 3 bases for V and 0 bases for J; bases not matched to a gene: 13.

In DNA form, the CDR3 reads TGTGCCAGCACCCTGTCGGGGAGCACAGATACGCAGTATTTT. It specifies CASTLSGSTDTQYF. This chain uses TRBV7-2 with TRBJ2-3; perhaps TRBD2 as D (5 bases). CDR3 length equals 14 residues. V was clipped by 7 bases and J by 0 bases, with 11 bases between them. The V gene's germline CDR1 is SGHTA and CDR2 FQGNSA.

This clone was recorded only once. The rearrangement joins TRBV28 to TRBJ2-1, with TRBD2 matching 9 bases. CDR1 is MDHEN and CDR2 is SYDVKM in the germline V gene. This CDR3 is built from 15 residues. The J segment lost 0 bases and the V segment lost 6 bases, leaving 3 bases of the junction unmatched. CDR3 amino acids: CASRYSGSSYNEQFF. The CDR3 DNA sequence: TGTGCCAGCAGATATAGCGGGAGCTCCTACAATGAGCAGTTCTTC.

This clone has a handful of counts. The CDR3 DNA reads TGTGCCACCAGTGACGACCTGGGGACACGAGCTTTCTTT. Protein product: CATSDDLGTRAFF. The chain recombines TRBV24-1 with TRBJ1-1; D might be TRBD1 (6 bases). Germline CDR1 and CDR2: KGHDR and SFDVKD. V was trimmed by 4 bases and J by 10 bases, leaving 15 bases between them. The CDR3 sequence is 13 residues long.

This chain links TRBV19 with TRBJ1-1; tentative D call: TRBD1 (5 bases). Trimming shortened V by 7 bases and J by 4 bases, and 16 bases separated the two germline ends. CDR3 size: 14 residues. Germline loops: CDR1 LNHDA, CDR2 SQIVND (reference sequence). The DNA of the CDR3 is TGTGCCAGTAATGTATATGGGGCCTCCACTGAAGCTTTCTTT. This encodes CASNVYGASTEAFF.

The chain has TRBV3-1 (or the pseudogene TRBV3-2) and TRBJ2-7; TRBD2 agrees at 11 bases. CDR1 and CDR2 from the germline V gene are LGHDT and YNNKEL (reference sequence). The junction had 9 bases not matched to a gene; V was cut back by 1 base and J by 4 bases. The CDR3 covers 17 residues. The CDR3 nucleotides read TGTGCCAGCAGCCAAGCCGTGTTTAGCGGGAGGGTATACGAGCAGTACTTC. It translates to CASSQAVFSGRVYEQYF.

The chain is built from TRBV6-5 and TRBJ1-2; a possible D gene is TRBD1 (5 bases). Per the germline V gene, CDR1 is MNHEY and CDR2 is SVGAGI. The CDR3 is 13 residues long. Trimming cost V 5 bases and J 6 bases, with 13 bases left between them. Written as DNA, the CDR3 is TGTGCCAGCAGTCGCACCGGACAAGATGGCTACACCTTC. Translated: CASSRTGQDGYTF.

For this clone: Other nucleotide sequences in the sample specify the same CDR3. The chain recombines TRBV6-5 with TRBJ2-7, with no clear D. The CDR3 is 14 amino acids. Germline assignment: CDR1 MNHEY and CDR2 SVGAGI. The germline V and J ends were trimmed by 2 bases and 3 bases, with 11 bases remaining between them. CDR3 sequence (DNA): TGTGCCAGCAGTTACCCAGGCCCAGGCTACGAGCAGTACTTC. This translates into CASSYPGPGYEQYF.

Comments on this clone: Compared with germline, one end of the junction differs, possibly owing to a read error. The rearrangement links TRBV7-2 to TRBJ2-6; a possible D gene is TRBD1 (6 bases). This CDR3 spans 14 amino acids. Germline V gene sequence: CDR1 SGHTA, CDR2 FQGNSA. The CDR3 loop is CASSRTVGANVLTF. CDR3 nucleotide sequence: TGTGCCAGCAGCCGGACAGTTGGGGCCAACGTGCTGACTTTC.

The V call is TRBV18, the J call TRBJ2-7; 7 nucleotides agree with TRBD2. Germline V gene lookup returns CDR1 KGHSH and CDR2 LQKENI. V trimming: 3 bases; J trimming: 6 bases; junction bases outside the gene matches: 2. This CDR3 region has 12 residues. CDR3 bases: TGTGCCAGCTCACCGGGGGGGTCCGAGCAGTACTTC. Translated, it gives CASSPGGSEQYF.